The table lists the clone carrying this TCR beta chain with many counts. The antigen is unknown. The source of the sample is a study of metastatic and nonmetastatic thyroid tumors. About the study: It was across blood and tumor or nodule tissue from malignant and benign thyroid patients that repertoires were compared. Study-wide results and caveats: When malignant thyroid tumors were compared with benign nodules, TCR beta diversity was reportedly significantly higher in the malignant tumors. This held in both blood and tumor samples.

No patient received treatment before thyroid surgery. This CDR3 has 13 amino acids. V lost 0 bases and J 2 bases, leaving 6 bases between the germline ends. Looked up from germline, CDR1 is SGDLS and CDR2 is YYNGEE. Original data processing: Clinicopathological groups of papillary thyroid cancer showed CDR3 differences that were used to build a distant-metastasis classifier. TCRdb re-processed the PCR reads through MiXCR. These V and J calls rely on TCRdb rather than the paper's analysis. Of about 20,000 clones listed, about 15% are singletons. This receptor was identified in a female donor with papillary thyroid cancer or a benign thyroid nodule (not recorded which). Some clones in this sample may be carry-over from other donors' samples. Source material: blood. The chain links TRBV9 to TRBJ2-7; possible D gene TRBD2, 5 bases. This CDR3 is CASSVDGAYEQYF. The CDR3 DNA is TGTGCCAGCAGCGTAGACGGGGCCTACGAGCAGTACTTC. The full variable domain, completed using reference TRBV9 and TRBJ2-7, is DSGVTQTPKHLITATGQRVTLRCSPRSGDLSVYWYQQSLDQGLQFLIQYYNGEERAKGNILERFSAQQFPDLHSELNLSSLELGDSALYFCASSVDGAYEQYFGPGTRLTVT.